The clone carrying this T cell receptor (beta chain) was recorded at least ten times. Each CDR3 protein is one row after TCRdb ran MiXCR on the reads. The sample holds more than 85,000 distinct CDR3 sequences, about 15% seen once. This sample is drawn from a study of T cell repertoires in cytomegalovirus infection. Study background: Public TCR beta signatures provided an indication of both CMV infection and a matching HLA type.

The CDR3 length is 17 residues. Germline V gene data show CDR1 as SEHNR and CDR2 as FQNEAQ (reference sequence). V lost 5 bases to trimming and J lost 7 bases, with 24 bases between them. This receptor was obtained from a human donor in good health (CMV status not recorded). Some clones in this sample may be carry-over from other donors' samples. Sequencing input: PBMCs. The genes are TRBV7-9 and TRBJ1-3, with a tentative D call TRBD1 (6 bases). Written as DNA, the CDR3 is TGTGCCAGCAGCCTGAGCCCTGCTAGACAGGCTTTTAACACCATATATTTT. It yields the protein CASSLSPARQAFNTIYF. Full variable domain (outside the CDR3, taken from reference TRBV7-9 and TRBJ1-3): DTGVSQNPRHKITKRGQNVTFRCDPISEHNRLYWYRQTLGQGPEFLTYFQNEAQLEKSRLLSDRFSAERPKGSFSTLEIQRTEQGDSAMYLCASSLSPARQAFNTIYFGEGSWLTVV.